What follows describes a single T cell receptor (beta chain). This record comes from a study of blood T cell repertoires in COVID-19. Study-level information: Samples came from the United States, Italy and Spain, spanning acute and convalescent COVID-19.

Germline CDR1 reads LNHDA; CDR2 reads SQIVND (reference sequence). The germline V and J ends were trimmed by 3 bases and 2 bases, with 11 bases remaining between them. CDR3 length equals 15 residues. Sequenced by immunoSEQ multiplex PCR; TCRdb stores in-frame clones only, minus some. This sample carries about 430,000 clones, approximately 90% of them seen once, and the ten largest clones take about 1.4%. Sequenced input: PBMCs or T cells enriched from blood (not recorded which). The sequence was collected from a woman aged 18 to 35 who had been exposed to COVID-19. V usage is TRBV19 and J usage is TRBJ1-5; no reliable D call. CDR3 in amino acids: CASSIGGIGNQPQHF. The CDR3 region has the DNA TGTGCCAGTAGTATTGGAGGGATTGGCAATCAGCCCCAGCATTTT.